The 14 T cell receptor beta chains in this list originate from one sample, sequenced in a study of T-cell reconstitution after alpha-beta-depleted transplantation in children. Construction of the TCRbeta library involved unique molecular identifiers. TCRdb re-analysed the PCR reads in MiXCR, keeping a single row per CDR3 protein. This sample carries about 500,000 distinct CDR3 sequences, about 30% of them seen once, and the ten largest clones take roughly 2.5%. The material was PBMCs from the stem cell graft donor, obtained from the stem cell graft. The receptors stem from a human donor who donated a stem cell graft to a child with aplastic anemia.

The chain has TRBV11-2 and TRBJ1-5; TRBD1 aligns across 7 bases. Germline V gene sequence: CDR1 SGHAT, CDR2 FQNNGV. With V trimmed by 5 bases and J by 3 bases, 10 bases remained unmatched. The CDR3 is made up of 16 amino acids. The CDR3 region has the DNA TGTGCCAGCAGCCCCGGCTCGACAGGGTTCAATCAGCCCCAGCATTTT. As protein: CASSPGSTGFNQPQHF.

The chain joins TRBV5-4 to TRBJ1-2, with 8 bases that match TRBD1. V shed 0 bases, J shed 7 bases, and the junction held 8 bases outside the gene matches. The CDR3 runs 15 residues. The germline CDR1 and CDR2 sequences are SGHNT and YYREEE (reference sequence). This chain's CDR3 is CASSLVQGATGGYTF. In DNA form, the CDR3 reads TGTGCCAGCAGCTTGGTGCAGGGGGCAACGGGTGGCTACACCTTC. Full variable domain (remainder filled in from reference TRBV5-4 and TRBJ1-2): ETGVTQSPTHLIKTRGQQVTLRCSSQSGHNTVSWYQQALGQGPQFIFQYYREEENGRGNFPPRFSGLQFPNYSSELNVNALELDDSALYLCASSLVQGATGGYTFGSGTRLTVV.

This rearrangement joins TRBV27 to TRBJ2-1; 7 nucleotides align to TRBD2. The CDR3 spans 14 residues. The J segment lost 14 bases and the V segment lost 6 bases, leaving 16 bases of the junction unmatched. The V gene's germline CDR1 is MNHEY and CDR2 SMNVEV (reference sequence). CDR3 bases: TGTGCCAGCAGCGTTCTACTTTCGGCGGGGGTAAAGTTCTTC. Translated: CASSVLLSAGVKFF.

The CDR3 DNA sequence: TGTGCCAGCAGCGCAGGGACAATCTCTGGAAACACCATATATTTT. As protein: CASSAGTISGNTIYF. This chain connects TRBV7-7 to TRBJ1-3; a weak D match, TRBD1 (6 bases). Trimming stripped 5 bases from V and 0 bases from J, with 11 bases between. The CDR3 sequence is 15 residues long. Germline V lookup: CDR1 SSHAT, CDR2 FNYEAQ (reference sequence).

The rearrangement uses TRBV5-5 and TRBJ2-2; 10 bases match TRBD2. The CDR3 length is 17 residues. With 0 bases clipped from V and 6 bases from J, the junction kept 8 bases outside the gene matches. Germline CDR1 is SGHKS and CDR2 is YYEKEE (reference sequence). The CDR3 DNA follows: TGTGCCAGCAGCTTGGCCAGACTAGCGGGTTTATCCGGGGAGCTGTTTTTT. Translating it yields CASSLARLAGLSGELFF.

This sequence joins TRBV6-2 or TRBV6-3 and TRBJ2-1, with 10 bases fitting TRBD2. This CDR3 has 17 amino acids. The germline gives CDR1 MNHEY, CDR2 SVGEGT. V was clipped by 3 bases and J by 4 bases; unmatched bases: 9. The CDR3 sequence: CASSYASGRALYNEQFF. DNA for the CDR3: TGTGCCAGCAGTTATGCCAGCGGGAGGGCCCTTTACAATGAGCAGTTCTTC.

The rearrangement links TRBV5-1 to TRBJ2-5; TRBD2 aligns across 9 bases. V dropped 0 bases and J dropped 1; count of bases not matched to a gene: 1. This CDR3 comprises 15 residues. Germline values: CDR1 SGHRS, CDR2 YFSETQ. The CDR3 DNA reads as TGCGCCAGCAGCTTGGAGACTAGCGGCCAAGAGACCCAGTACTTC. This encodes CASSLETSGQETQYF.

This clonotype was observed a few times. The chain uses TRBV20-1 and TRBJ2-7, with 10 bases that match TRBD2. The junction had 7 bases not matched to a gene; V was cut back by 5 bases and J by 6 bases. The CDR3 is 13 residues long. CDR1 is DFQATT, CDR2 SNEGSKA, per germline (reference sequence). CDR3 sequence: CSAGAGGPTEQYF. DNA for the CDR3: TGCAGTGCTGGAGCGGGAGGGCCTACCGAGCAGTACTTC.

This rearrangement joins TRBV19 to TRBJ1-5, with D perhaps TRBD1 (5 bases). CDR1 is LNHDA, CDR2 SQIVND, per germline (reference sequence). Trimming removed 3 bases at V and 6 bases at J, with 15 bases between. There are 15 residues in the CDR3. In DNA form, the CDR3 reads TGTGCCAGTAGTATTAGCTCTGCGGGGACTCAGCCCCAGCATTTT. It specifies CASSISSAGTQPQHF.

The rearrangement uses TRBV7-2 and TRBJ1-5; 7 nucleotides align to TRBD1. V dropped 4 bases and J dropped 0; count of bases not matched to a gene: 3. Germline V CDR1 and CDR2: SGHTA, FQGNSA. The CDR3 contains 15 residues. The CDR3 DNA reads TGTGCCAGCAGCTCCGACAGGGTTAGCAATCAGCCCCAGCATTTT. This gives the protein CASSSDRVSNQPQHF.

The J gene is TRBJ2-7, the V gene TRBV6-2 or TRBV6-3; 8 nucleotides line up with TRBD2. The CDR3 is 15 amino acids. From germline, CDR1 is MNHEY and CDR2 SVGEGT. Trimming cost V 6 bases and J 1 base; bases outside gene matches: 8. The CDR3 region has the DNA TGTGCCAGCAGCAATGGACTAGCAAGATCCTACGAGCAGTACGTC. Protein: CASSNGLARSYEQYV.

V and J are TRBV6-2 or TRBV6-3 and TRBJ2-1; TRBD2 aligns across 11 bases. The V gene end was trimmed by 7 bases and the J gene end by 1 base; junction bases not matched to a gene: 18. The germline gives CDR1 MNHEY, CDR2 SVGEGT. CDR3 length: 20 amino acids. CDR3 sequence: CASTYPETSGTRGSYNEQFF. The CDR3 DNA is TGTGCCAGCACCTACCCGGAGACTAGCGGGACGAGGGGGTCCTACAATGAGCAGTTCTTC.

This sequence joins TRBV7-2 and TRBJ2-7; D ambiguous. Germline V gene sequence: CDR1 SGHTA, CDR2 FQGNSA. Trimming removed 1 base at V and 3 bases at J, with 13 bases between. The CDR3 totals 15 residues. The CDR3 loop is CASSLGTALYYEQYV. CDR3 sequence (DNA): TGTGCCAGCAGCTTAGGTACTGCTTTATACTACGAGCAGTACGTC.

This clonotype was detected a few times. This chain joins TRBV7-8 and TRBJ1-1, with a possible D match to TRBD1 (5 bases). This CDR3 is built from 15 residues. Trimming took off 1 base at V and 0 bases at J, with 9 bases between the two ends. The germline V gene encodes CDR1 SGHVS and CDR2 FQNEAQ. The CDR3, as DNA: TGTGCCAGCAGCTTAGAGGGCAGGGTGAACACTGAAGCTTTCTTT. Translation gives CASSLEGRVNTEAFF.